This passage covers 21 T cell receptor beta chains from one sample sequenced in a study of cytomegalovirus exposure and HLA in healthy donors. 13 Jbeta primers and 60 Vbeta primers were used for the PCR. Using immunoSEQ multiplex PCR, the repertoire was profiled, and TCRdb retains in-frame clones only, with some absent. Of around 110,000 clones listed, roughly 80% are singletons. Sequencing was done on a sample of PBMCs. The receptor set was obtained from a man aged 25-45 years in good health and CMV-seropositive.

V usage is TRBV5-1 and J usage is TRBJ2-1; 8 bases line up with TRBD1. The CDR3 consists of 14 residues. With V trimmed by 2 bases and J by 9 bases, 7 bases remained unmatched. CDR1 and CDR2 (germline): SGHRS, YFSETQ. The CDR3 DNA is TGCGCCAGCAGCTTTTGGACAGGGAGCGCTGAGCAGTTCTTC. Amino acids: CASSFWTGSAEQFF. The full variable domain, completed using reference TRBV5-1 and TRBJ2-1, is KAGVTQTPRYLIKTRGQQVTLSCSPISGHRSVSWYQQTPGQGLQFLFEYFSETQRNKGNFPGRFSGRQFSNSRSEMNVSTLELGDSALYLCASSFWTGSAEQFFGPGTRLTVL.

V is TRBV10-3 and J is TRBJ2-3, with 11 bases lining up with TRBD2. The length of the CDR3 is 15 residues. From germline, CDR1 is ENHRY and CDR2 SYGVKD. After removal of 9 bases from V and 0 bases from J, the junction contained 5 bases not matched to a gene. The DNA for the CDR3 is TGTGCCATGCCGGGACTAGCGGATAGCACAGATACGCAGTATTTT. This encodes CAMPGLADSTDTQYF.

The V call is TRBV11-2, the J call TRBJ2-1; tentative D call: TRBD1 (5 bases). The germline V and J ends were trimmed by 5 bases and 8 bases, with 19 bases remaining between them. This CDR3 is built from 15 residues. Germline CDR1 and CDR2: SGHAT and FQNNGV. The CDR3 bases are TGTGCCAGCAGCCGACTGGGTTCAGGGTCCTATGAGCAGTTCTTC. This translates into CASSRLGSGSYEQFF.

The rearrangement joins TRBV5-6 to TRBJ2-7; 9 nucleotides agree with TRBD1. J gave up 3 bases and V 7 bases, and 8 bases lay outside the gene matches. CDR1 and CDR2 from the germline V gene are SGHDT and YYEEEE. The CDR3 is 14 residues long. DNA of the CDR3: TGTGCCAGCTCCACGGAGACAGGGGGCTACGAGCAGTACTTC. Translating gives CASSTETGGYEQYF.

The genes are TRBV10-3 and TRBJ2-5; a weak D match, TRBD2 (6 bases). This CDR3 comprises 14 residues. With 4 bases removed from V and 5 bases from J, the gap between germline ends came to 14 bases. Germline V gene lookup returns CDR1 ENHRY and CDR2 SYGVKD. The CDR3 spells CAISGGGEVETQYF. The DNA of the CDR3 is TGTGCCATCAGTGGTGGAGGGGAGGTCGAGACCCAGTACTTC.

CDR3 DNA sequence: TGTGCCAGCAGCCGACAGGTACTTAATGAAAAACTGTTTTTT. Translation gives CASSRQVLNEKLFF. The chain uses TRBV4-2 and TRBJ1-4, with D tentatively TRBD1 (6 bases). The CDR3 extends over 14 amino acids. Trimming took off 4 bases at V and 4 bases at J, with 10 bases between the two ends. The germline V gene has CDR1 LGHNA and CDR2 YNFKEQ.

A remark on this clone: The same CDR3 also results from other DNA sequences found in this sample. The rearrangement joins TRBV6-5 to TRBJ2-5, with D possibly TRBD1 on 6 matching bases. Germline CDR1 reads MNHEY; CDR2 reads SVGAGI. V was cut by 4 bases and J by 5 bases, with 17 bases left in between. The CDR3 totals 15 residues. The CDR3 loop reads CASSLGTSGTETQYF. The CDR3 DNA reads TGTGCCAGCAGTTTGGGGACATCAGGAACTGAGACCCAGTACTTC.

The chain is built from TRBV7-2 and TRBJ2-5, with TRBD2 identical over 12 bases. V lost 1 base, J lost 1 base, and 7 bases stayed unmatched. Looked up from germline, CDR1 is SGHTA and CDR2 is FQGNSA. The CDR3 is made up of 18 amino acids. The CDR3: CASSLVASGGALQETQYF. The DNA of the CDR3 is TGTGCCAGCAGCTTAGTGGCTAGCGGGGGGGCCCTCCAAGAGACCCAGTACTTC.

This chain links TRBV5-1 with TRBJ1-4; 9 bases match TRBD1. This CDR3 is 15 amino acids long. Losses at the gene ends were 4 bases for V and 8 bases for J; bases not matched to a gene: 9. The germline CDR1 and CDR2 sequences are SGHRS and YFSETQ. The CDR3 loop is CASSPRTGDEEKLFF. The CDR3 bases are TGCGCCAGCAGCCCCAGGACAGGGGACGAAGAAAAACTGTTTTTT.

The CDR3 DNA follows: TGTGCCAGCACGCCGGGGGGGCAAGGTACGCAGTATTTT. Its protein product is CASTPGGQGTQYF. This rearrangement joins TRBV7-2 to TRBJ2-3, with 8 bases identical to TRBD2. The CDR3 sequence is 13 residues long. Germline trimming cut 7 bases from V and 8 bases from J; bases unmatched to any gene: 8. Per the germline V gene, CDR1 is SGHTA and CDR2 is FQGNSA.

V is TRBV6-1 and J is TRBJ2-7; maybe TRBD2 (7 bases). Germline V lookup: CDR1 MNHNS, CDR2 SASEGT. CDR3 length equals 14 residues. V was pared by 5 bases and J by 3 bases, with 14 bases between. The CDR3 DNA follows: TGTGCCAGCAGTCCACCGGGGGGCCTCTACGAGCAGTACTTC. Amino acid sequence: CASSPPGGLYEQYF.

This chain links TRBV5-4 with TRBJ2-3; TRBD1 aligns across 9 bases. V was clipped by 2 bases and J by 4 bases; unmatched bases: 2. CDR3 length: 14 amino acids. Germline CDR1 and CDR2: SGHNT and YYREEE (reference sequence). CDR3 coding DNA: TGTGCCAGCAGCTTACAGGGGGCCGCAGATACGCAGTATTTT. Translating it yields CASSLQGAADTQYF.

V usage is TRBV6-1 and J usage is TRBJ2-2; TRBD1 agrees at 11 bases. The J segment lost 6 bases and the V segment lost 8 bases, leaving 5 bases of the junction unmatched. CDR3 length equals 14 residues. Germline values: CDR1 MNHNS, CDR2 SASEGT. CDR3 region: CASLGQGAPGELFF. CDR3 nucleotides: TGTGCCAGCCTAGGACAGGGGGCGCCCGGGGAGCTGTTTTTT.

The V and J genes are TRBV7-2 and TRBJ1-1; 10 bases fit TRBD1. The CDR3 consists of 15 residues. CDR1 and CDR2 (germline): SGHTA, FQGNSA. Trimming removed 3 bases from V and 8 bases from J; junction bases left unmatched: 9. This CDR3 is CASSLGLTGGLEAFF. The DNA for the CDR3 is TGTGCCAGCAGCTTGGGTTTGACAGGGGGCCTCGAAGCTTTCTTT.

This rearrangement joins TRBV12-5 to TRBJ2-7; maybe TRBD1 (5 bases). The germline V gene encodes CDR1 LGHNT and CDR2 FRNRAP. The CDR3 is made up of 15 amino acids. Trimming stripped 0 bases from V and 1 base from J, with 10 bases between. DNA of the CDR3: TGTGCTAGTGGTTTGGTAATAGGGGCTTCCTACGAGCAGTACTTC. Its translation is CASGLVIGASYEQYF. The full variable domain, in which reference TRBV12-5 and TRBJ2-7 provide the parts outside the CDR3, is DARVTQTPRHKVTEMGQEVTMRCQPILGHNTVFWYRQTMMQGLELLAYFRNRAPLDDSGMPKDRFSAEMPDATLATLKIQPSEPRDSAVYFCASGLVIGASYEQYFGPGTRLTVT.

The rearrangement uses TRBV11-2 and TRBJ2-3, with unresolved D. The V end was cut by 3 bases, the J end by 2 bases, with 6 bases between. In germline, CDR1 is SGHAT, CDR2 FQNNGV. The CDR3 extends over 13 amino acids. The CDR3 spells CASSFVSTDTQYF. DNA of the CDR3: TGTGCCAGCAGCTTCGTCTCCACAGATACGCAGTATTTT.

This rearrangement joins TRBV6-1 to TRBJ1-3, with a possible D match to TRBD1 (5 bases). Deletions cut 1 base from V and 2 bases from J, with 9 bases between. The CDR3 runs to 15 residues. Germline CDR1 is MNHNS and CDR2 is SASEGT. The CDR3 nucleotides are TGTGCCAGCAGTGAAGGGGGCGGGACTGGAAACACCATATATTTT. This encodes CASSEGGGTGNTIYF.

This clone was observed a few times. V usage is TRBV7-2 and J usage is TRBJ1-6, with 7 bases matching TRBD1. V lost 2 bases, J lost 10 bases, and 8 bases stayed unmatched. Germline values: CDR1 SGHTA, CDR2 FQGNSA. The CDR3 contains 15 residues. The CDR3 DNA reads TGTGCCAGCAGCTTACGGCCCAGGGGGGACTCACCCCTCCACTTT. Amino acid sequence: CASSLRPRGDSPLHF.

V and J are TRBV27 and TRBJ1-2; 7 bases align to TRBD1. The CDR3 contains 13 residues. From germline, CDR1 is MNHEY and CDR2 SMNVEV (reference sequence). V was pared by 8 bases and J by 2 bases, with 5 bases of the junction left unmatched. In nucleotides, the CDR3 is TGTGCCAGCGGGCCAGGGGGGAACTATGGCTACACCTTC. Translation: CASGPGGNYGYTF.

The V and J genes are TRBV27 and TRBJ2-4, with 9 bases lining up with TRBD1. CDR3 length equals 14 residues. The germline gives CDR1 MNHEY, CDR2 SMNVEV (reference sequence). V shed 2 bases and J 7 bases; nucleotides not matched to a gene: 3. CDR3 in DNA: TGTGCCAGCAGTTTAACAGGGGGCTTGAACATTCAGTACTTC. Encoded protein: CASSLTGGLNIQYF.

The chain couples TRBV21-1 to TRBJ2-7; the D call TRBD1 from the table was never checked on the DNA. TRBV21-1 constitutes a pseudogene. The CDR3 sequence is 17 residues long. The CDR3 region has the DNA TGTGCCAGCAGCAAAGTATTCGGACAGGGGTTTTCCTACGAGCAGTACTTC. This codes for CASSKVFGQGFSYEQYF.